This entry is about one T cell receptor (beta chain). The antigen is not known. The entry originates in a study of T cells after yellow fever vaccination. In the study overall: Those fractions that held only low numbers of cells were prepared using the SMART-Seq v4 Ultra Low Input RNA kit.

The CDR3 runs to 18 residues. Trimming at V came to 4 bases and at J to 9 bases, leaving 15 bases not matched to a gene. Germline lookup yields CDR1 SGDLS and CDR2 YYNGEE. Whole-study findings and limits: On re-exposure, the response was weaker but peaked faster, at day 5 versus 15.

TCRdb reanalysed the 5' RACE reads using MiXCR and keeps one entry per CDR3 protein. The table records under 300,000 distinct CDR3 sequences, roughly 6.3% of them present only once. The chain carries TRBV9 and TRBJ2-1; 14 bases match TRBD2. This clonotype originated in a man aged 30 to 39 who received the YFV17D yellow fever vaccine. The specimen was CD4+ T cells sorted from PBMCs, collected on the day of the yellow fever booster vaccination. CDR3 in amino acids: CASSPLTSGRALIIEQFF. The CDR3 DNA reads as TGTGCCAGCAGCCCTCTGACTAGCGGGAGGGCCCTCATCATTGAGCAGTTCTTC.